These 4 T cell receptor beta chains came from one sample sequenced in a study of post-analysis software for immune sequencing data. Study-level results: About five TRBV segments (TRBV5-6, TRBV5-1 and TRBV20-1 among them) occurred more frequently in patients than in controls.

These receptors' targets are unknown. Researchers reported that TCR beta cDNA libraries carried unique molecular identifiers. A single record per CDR3 protein comes from TCRdb applying MiXCR to the PCR reads. In the table there are about 430,000 distinct CDR3 sequences, about 40% of which are singletons. The material sequenced was blood. Receptors were obtained from a girl aged 2-10 years with multiple sclerosis.

CDR3 in DNA: TGCAGTGCACCACCAGGGGCCGGTCGATATAATTCACCCCTCCACTTT. Translating gives CSAPPGAGRYNSPLHF. This chain links TRBV20-1 with TRBJ1-6; D might be TRBD1 (6 bases). Germline CDR1 is DFQATT and CDR2 is SNEGSKA (reference sequence). CDR3 length: 16 amino acids. V lost 6 bases to trimming and J lost 4 bases, with 19 bases between them.

The chain is built from TRBV4-1 and TRBJ2-4; weak D call: TRBD2 (6 bases). Trimming took off 2 bases at V and 3 bases at J, with 17 bases between the two ends. The CDR3 has 17 residues. Germline loops: CDR1 MGHRA, CDR2 YSYEKL. CDR3 region: CASSQFIAALVKNIQYF. Written as DNA, the CDR3 is TGCGCCAGCAGCCAATTTATAGCGGCTCTAGTCAAAAACATTCAGTACTTC.

Of note for this clonotype: A read error may be the cause here, since a much bigger clone is one base away. The chain joins TRBV29-1 to TRBJ2-7; 8 bases agree with TRBD2. The assigned J gene may be wrong: the sequence end matches TRBJ2-1 better. CDR1 and CDR2 from the germline V gene are SQVTM and ANQGSEA. CDR3 size: 15 residues. The DNA of the CDR3 is TGCAGCGTTGAAGGGATTAGCGGGACCCACAATGAGCAGTTCTTC. Its protein product is CSVEGISGTHNEQFF.

The chain carries TRBV12-3 or TRBV12-4 and TRBJ2-3, with 9 bases identical to TRBD2. The CDR3 is 14 amino acids. V trimming: 6 bases; J trimming: 8 bases; junction bases outside the gene matches: 9. Here the CDR3 DNA reads TGTGCCAGCAGCGTTAGCGGGAGTCGTGTTACGCAGTATTTT. This sequence encodes CASSVSGSRVTQYF.